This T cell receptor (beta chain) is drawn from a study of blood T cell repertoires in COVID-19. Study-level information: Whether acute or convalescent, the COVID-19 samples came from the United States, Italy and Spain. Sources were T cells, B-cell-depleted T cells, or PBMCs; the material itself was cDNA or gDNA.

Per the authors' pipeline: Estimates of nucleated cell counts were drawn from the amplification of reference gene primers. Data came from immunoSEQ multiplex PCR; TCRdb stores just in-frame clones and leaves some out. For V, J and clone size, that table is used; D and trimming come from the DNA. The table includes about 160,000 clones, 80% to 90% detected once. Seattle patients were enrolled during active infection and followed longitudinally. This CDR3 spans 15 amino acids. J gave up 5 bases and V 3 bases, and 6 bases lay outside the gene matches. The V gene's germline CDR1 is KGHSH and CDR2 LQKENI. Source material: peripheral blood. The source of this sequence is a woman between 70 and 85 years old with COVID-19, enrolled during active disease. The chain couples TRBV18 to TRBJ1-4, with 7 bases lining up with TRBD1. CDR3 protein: CASSPYTGENEKLFF. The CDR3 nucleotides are TGTGCCAGCTCACCCTATACAGGGGAGAATGAAAAACTGTTTTTT. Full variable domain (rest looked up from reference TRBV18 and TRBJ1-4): NAGVMQNPRHLVRRRGQEARLRCSPMKGHSHVYWYRQLPEEGLKFMVYLQKENIIDESGMPKERFSAEFPKEGPSILRIQQVVRGDSAAYFCASSPYTGENEKLFFGSGTQLSVL.